Reported below is one T cell receptor (beta chain). The antigen is undetermined. This sample is drawn from a study of T cell clonotyping in hematopoietic cell transplantation. Points from the study as a whole: At the given depth, recipient repertoires were over 97% de novo clonotypes. Higher Inverse Simpson Index values in graft donor and pretransplant recipient predicted broader posttransplant TCR diversity. Pathologically expanded recipient clonotypes increased progressively from day 30 to day 180 as diversity fell.

CDR3 size: 15 residues. Trimming removed 4 bases at V and 0 bases at J, with 11 bases between. In germline, CDR1 is SGHDT, CDR2 YYEEEE. Recipient blood drawn about 28 days pretransplant and days 30, 100, 180 after. The assay was immunoSEQ multiplex PCR, and TCRdb's table has in-frame clones only and misses some. Among roughly 4,900 clones listed, 65% to 85% were seen once. The chain carries TRBV5-6 and TRBJ2-1; D may correspond to TRBD1 or TRBD2 (5 bases each). Material: peripheral blood mononuclear cells, obtained 100 days after allogeneic stem cell transplant. The TCR comes from a female patient in her forties or fifties who had an allogeneic stem cell transplant from an unrelated donor, so the T cells may come from the graft donor. Some clones in this sample may be carry-over from other donors' samples. This chain's CDR3 is CASSPPGPSYNEQFF. CDR3 DNA sequence: TGTGCCAGCAGCCCTCCGGGACCCTCCTACAATGAGCAGTTCTTC.